This T cell receptor beta chain was captured by sequencing in a study of shared clonotypes between healthy human individuals. For the study at large: Used for every donor were three CD4 naive, three CD4 memory, two CD8 naive and one CD8 memory plate.

Findings and limits, study-wide: How much donors shared clonotypes was expected to be affected by sequencing depth. Relative to clonotypes present in all four donors, those not shared had lower generation probabilities.

The CDR3 contains 15 residues. The junction had 4 bases not matched to a gene; V was cut back by 4 bases and J by 2 bases. Germline-derived CDR1 and CDR2 are SGHRS and YFSETQ. Profiling relied on immunoSEQ multiplex PCR, and the TCRdb table lists in-frame clones only, not all of them. The sample yields around 2.3 million clones, around 95% seen once. In regard to this clone: The antigen is not known.

The specimen sequenced was naive CD4+ T cells sorted from blood. As to subset: CD45RA+ positively selected. V usage is TRBV5-1 and J usage is TRBJ2-5, with 11 bases matching TRBD1. The clonotype comes from a man aged 18 to 30 in good health. In DNA form, the CDR3 reads TGCGCCAGCAGCGCCGGGACAGGGGGGCAAGAGACCCAGTACTTC. Amino acid sequence: CASSAGTGGQETQYF.